These 12 T cell receptor beta chains originate from one sample sequenced in a study of beta chain features in type 1 diabetes. TCRB transcripts that were expressed got sequenced, as all of the isolated RNA had been reverse transcribed. Using immunoSEQ multiplex PCR, the repertoire was profiled, and TCRdb retains in-frame clones only, with some absent. The sample contains 620,000 or so clones, roughly a sixth of which appear only once. Sample: naive CD4+ T cells from blood. The receptor source for this set is a man younger than 35 in good health.

This clone appeared a few times. This chain connects TRBV25-1 to TRBJ1-4, with 7 bases lining up with TRBD1. The CDR3 loop spans 16 amino acids. The germline CDR1 and CDR2 sequences are MGHDK and SYGVNS. The V segment lost 1 base and the J segment 4 bases; nucleotides outside the gene matches: 6. For the CDR3, the DNA is TGTGCCAGCAGTGAATTTCTGACAGGGCTTAATGAAAAACTGTTTTTT. This gives the protein CASSEFLTGLNEKLFF.

V usage is TRBV28 and J usage is TRBJ1-5; D is unresolved. The V end was cut by 10 bases, the J end by 2 bases, with 15 bases between. This CDR3 has 14 amino acids. In germline, CDR1 is MDHEN, CDR2 SYDVKM. CDR3 bases: TGTGCCACCAATTGGGCGGGAGGCAATCAGCCCCAGCATTTT. Protein: CATNWAGGNQPQHF.

The chain recombines TRBV29-1 with TRBJ2-2; possibly TRBD1 or TRBD2 for D (5 bases each). The germline gives CDR1 SQVTM, CDR2 ANQGSEA. This CDR3 has 13 amino acids. V was trimmed by 6 bases and J by 5 bases, leaving 13 bases between them. CDR3 amino acids: CSVRAWGTGELFF. The CDR3 coding sequence is TGCAGCGTGCGGGCGTGGGGGACCGGGGAGCTGTTTTTT.

This clone was seen more than once but under ten times. The genes are TRBV7-2 and TRBJ1-5, with 7 bases aligning to TRBD1. V gave up 3 bases and J gave up 7 bases; unmatched junction bases: 9. CDR1 is SGHTA and CDR2 is FQGNSA in the germline V gene. CDR3 size: 15 residues. DNA for the CDR3: TGTGCCAGCAGCTTCCAGACAGGGAGGGAACAGCCCCAGCATTTT. Translating gives CASSFQTGREQPQHF.

This clone was seen a handful of times. V and J are TRBV5-4 and TRBJ1-2; unclear D gene. V lost 0 bases to trimming and J lost 4 bases, with 7 bases between them. The CDR3 is 13 amino acids. Germline V lookup: CDR1 SGHNT, CDR2 YYREEE (reference sequence). CDR3 bases: TGTGCCAGCAGCTTGGAGGCAGCCTATGGCTACACCTTC. Residues: CASSLEAAYGYTF. Based on the CDR3 plus reference TRBV5-4 and TRBJ1-2, the full variable domain is ETGVTQSPTHLIKTRGQQVTLRCSSQSGHNTVSWYQQALGQGPQFIFQYYREEENGRGNFPPRFSGLQFPNYSSELNVNALELDDSALYLCASSLEAAYGYTFGSGTRLTVV.

The V call is TRBV5-1, the J call TRBJ2-4; 8 bases align to TRBD1. Per the germline V gene, CDR1 is SGHRS and CDR2 is YFSETQ. J gave up 3 bases and V 5 bases, and 4 bases lay outside the gene matches. The CDR3 spans 14 residues. The CDR3 bases are TGCGCCAGCAGGGCGACAGGGGACAAAAACATTCAGTACTTC. It yields the protein CASRATGDKNIQYF.

This clone was counted a few times. The chain employs TRBV4-2 and TRBJ2-7; 10 bases fit TRBD2. Per the germline V gene, CDR1 is LGHNA and CDR2 is YNFKEQ. The CDR3 runs to 16 residues. V lost 2 bases and J lost 3; bases outside the gene matches: 7. The CDR3 here is CASSQNLAGEFYEQYF. The CDR3 nucleotides are TGTGCCAGCAGCCAAAACCTAGCGGGGGAATTCTACGAGCAGTACTTC.

This chain uses TRBV7-9 with TRBJ2-4; the D gene is possibly TRBD2 (6 bases). There are 16 residues in the CDR3. Trimming pared 5 bases from V and 0 bases from J, leaving 14 bases between. Germline CDR1 is SEHNR and CDR2 is FQNEAQ (reference sequence). The CDR3 here is CASSLQPGVAKNIQYF. The CDR3 nucleotides read TGTGCCAGCAGCCTACAACCGGGGGTAGCCAAAAACATTCAGTACTTC.

This clone was found a few times. The chain joins TRBV2 to TRBJ1-5; D not resolved. The germline V gene encodes CDR1 SNHLY and CDR2 FYNNEI. V was trimmed by 7 bases and J by 0 bases, leaving 10 bases between them. The CDR3 extends over 14 amino acids. The CDR3 region has the DNA TGTGCCAGCACCCCAGTGAGTAGCAATCAGCCCCAGCATTTT. Translated: CASTPVSSNQPQHF. Variable domain in full (rest from reference TRBV2 and TRBJ1-5): EPEVTQTPSHQVTQMGQEVILRCVPISNHLYFYWYRQILGQKVEFLVSFYNNEISEKSEIFDDQFSVERPDGSNFTLKIRSTKLEDSAMYFCASTPVSSNQPQHFGDGTRLSIL.

A few counts support this clone. The chain links TRBV7-9 to TRBJ2-7, with 8 bases aligning to TRBD2. Germline CDR1 and CDR2: SEHNR and FQNEAQ (reference sequence). The CDR3 runs to 15 residues. With V trimmed by 3 bases and J by 4 bases, 8 bases remained unmatched. As DNA, the CDR3 is TGTGCCAGCAGCTTGACAGCGGGGGCATCTTACGAGCAGTACTTC. Amino acids: CASSLTAGASYEQYF.

This clone was counted a few times. The rearrangement uses TRBV19 and TRBJ2-1; 15 bases align to TRBD2. The CDR3 is 17 amino acids. Germline CDR1 is LNHDA and CDR2 is SQIVND (reference sequence). V shed 5 bases, J shed 5 bases, and the junction held 7 bases outside the gene matches. The CDR3 region is CASSGTSGRKDNNEQFF. DNA of the CDR3: TGTGCCAGTAGTGGGACTAGCGGGAGGAAAGACAACAATGAGCAGTTCTTC.

The chain has TRBV6-5 and TRBJ2-3; tentatively, D is TRBD2 (5 bases). CDR1 and CDR2 from the germline V gene are MNHEY and SVGAGI. Trimming took 6 bases from V and 4 from J, leaving 17 bases between them. The CDR3 spans 15 residues. The CDR3 region has the DNA TGTGCCAGCAGAACCGGGGAAGGAGGCGCAGATACGCAGTATTTT. Translating gives CASRTGEGGADTQYF.